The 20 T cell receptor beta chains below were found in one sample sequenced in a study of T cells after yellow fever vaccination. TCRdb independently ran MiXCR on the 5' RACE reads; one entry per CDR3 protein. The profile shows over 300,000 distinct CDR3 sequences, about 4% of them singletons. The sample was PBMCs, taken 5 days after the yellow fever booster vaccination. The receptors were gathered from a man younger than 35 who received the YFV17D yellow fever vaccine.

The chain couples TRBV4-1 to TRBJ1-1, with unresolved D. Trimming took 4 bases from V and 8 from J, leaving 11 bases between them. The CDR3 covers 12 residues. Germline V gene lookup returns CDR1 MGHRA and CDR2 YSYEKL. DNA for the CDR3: TGCGCCAGCAGCCGAAGTGACGCGGAAGCTTTCTTT. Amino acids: CASSRSDAEAFF.

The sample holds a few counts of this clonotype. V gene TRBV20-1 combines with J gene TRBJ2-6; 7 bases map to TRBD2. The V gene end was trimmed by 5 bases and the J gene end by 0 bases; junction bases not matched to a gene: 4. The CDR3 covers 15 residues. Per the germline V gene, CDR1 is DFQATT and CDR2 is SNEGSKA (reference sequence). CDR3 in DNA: TGCAGTGCTCCAGCGGGGTTCTCTGGGGCCAACGTCCTGACTTTC. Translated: CSAPAGFSGANVLTF.

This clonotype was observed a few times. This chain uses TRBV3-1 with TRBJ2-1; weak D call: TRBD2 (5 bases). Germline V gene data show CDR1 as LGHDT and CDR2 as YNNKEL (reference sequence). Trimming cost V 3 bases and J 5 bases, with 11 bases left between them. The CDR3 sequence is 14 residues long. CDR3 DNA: TGTGCCAGCAGCCATTGGGGAGTAAACAATGAGCAGTTCTTC. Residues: CASSHWGVNNEQFF.

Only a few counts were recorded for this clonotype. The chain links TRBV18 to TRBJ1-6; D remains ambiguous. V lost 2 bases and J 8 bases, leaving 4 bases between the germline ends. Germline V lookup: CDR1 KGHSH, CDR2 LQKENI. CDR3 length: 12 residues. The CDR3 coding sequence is TGTGCCAGCTCACCAGGTGATTCACCCCTCCACTTT. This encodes CASSPGDSPLHF.

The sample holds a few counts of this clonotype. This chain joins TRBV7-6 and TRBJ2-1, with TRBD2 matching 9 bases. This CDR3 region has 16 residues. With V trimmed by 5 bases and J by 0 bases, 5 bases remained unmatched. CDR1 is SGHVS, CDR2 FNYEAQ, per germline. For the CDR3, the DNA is TGTGCCAGCAGCCCGCGGGGGGGGACCTCCTACAATGAGCAGTTCTTC. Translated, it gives CASSPRGGTSYNEQFF. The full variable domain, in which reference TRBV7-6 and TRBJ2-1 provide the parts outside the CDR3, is GAGVSQSPRYKVTKRGQDVALRCDPISGHVSLYWYRQALGQGPEFLTYFNYEAQQDKSGLPNDRFSAERPEGSISTLTIQRTEQRDSAMYRCASSPRGGTSYNEQFFGPGTRLTVL.

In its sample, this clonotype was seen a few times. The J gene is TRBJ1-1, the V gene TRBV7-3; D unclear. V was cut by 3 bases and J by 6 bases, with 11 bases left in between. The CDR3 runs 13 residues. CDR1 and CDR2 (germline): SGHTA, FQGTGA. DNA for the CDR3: TGTGCCAGCAGCTTTACTACAACTTCTGAAGCTTTCTTT. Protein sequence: CASSFTTTSEAFF.

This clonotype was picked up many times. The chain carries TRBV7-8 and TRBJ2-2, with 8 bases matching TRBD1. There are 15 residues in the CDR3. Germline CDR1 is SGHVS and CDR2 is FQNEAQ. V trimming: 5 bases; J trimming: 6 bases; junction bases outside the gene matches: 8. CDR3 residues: CASSEQGASAGELFF. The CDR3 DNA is TGTGCCAGCAGCGAGCAGGGGGCAAGCGCCGGGGAGCTGTTTTTT.

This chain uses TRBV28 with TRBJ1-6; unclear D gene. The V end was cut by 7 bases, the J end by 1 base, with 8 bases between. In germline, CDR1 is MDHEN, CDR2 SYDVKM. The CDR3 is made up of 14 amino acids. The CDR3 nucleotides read TGTGCCAGCATGGAGGGATCCTATAATTCACCCCTCCACTTT. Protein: CASMEGSYNSPLHF.

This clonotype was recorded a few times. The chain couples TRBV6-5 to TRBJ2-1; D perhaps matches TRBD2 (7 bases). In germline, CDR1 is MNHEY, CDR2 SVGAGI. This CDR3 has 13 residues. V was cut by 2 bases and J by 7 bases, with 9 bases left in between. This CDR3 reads CASSYAGANEQFF. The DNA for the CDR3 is TGTGCCAGCAGTTACGCGGGGGCAAATGAGCAGTTCTTC.

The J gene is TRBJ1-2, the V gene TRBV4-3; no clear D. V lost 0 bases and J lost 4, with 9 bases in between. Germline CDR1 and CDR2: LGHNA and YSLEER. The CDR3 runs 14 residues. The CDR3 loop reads CASSQETATYGYTF. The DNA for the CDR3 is TGCGCCAGCAGCCAAGAAACAGCGACCTATGGCTACACCTTC.

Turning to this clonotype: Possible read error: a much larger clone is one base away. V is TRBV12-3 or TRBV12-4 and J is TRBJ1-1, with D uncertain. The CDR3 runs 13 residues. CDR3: CASSLMGDTEALF. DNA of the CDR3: TGTGCCAGCAGTTTAATGGGAGACACTGAAGCTCTCTTT.

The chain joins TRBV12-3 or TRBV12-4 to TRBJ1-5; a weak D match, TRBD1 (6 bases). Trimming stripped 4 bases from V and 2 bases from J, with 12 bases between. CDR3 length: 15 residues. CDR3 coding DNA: TGTGCCAGCAGTTCATACAGGGTTGGCAATCAGCCCCAGCATTTT. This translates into CASSSYRVGNQPQHF.

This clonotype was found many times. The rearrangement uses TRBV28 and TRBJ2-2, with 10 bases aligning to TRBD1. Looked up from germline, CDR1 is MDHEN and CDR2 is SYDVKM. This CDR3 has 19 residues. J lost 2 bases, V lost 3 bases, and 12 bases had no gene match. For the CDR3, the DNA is TGTGCCAGCAGTTTCTATTCGTATGGGACAGGGGATAACACCGGGGAGCTGTTTTTT. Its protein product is CASSFYSYGTGDNTGELFF.

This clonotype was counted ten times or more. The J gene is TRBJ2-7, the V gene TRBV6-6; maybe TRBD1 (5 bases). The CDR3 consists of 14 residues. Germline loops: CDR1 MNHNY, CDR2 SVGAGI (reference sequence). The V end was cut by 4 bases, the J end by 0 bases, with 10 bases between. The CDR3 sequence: CASSSYDSSYEQYF. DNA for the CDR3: TGTGCCAGCAGTTCCTACGACAGCTCCTACGAGCAGTACTTC.

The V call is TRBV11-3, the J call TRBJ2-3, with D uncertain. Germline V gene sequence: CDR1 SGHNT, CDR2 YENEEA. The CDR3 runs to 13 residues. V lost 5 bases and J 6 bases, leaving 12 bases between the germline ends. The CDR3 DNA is TGTGCCAGCAGCCCGAACCGTACGGATACGCAGTATTTT. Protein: CASSPNRTDTQYF.

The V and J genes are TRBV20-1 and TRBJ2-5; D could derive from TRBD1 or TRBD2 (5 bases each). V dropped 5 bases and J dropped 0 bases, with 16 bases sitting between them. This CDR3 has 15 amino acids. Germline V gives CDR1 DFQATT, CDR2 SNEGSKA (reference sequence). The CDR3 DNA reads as TGCAGTGCTGTTCCCCTCCGGGACCACCAAGAGACCCAGTACTTC. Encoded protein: CSAVPLRDHQETQYF.

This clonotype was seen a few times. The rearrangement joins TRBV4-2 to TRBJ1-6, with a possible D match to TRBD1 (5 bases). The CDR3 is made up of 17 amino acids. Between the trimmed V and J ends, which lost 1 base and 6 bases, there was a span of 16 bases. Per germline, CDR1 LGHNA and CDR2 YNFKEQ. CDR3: CASSQARHGRGNSPLHF. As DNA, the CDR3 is TGTGCCAGCAGCCAAGCACGACACGGGAGGGGTAATTCACCCCTCCACTTT.

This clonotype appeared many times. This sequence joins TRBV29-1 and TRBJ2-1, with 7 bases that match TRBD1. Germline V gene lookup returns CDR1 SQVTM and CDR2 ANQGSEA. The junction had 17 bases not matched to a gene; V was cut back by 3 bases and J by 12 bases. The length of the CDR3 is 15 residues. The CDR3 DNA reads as TGCAGCGTTGAGACAGGGACAGAGGAGAATGTCGGGCAGTTCTTC. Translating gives CSVETGTEENVGQFF.

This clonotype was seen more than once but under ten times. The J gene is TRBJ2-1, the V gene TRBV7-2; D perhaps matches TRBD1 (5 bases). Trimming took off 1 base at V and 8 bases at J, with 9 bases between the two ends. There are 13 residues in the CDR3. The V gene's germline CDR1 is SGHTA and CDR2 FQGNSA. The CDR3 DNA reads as TGTGCCAGCAGCTTAGGGGGCAGCTATGAGCAGTTCTTC. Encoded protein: CASSLGGSYEQFF.

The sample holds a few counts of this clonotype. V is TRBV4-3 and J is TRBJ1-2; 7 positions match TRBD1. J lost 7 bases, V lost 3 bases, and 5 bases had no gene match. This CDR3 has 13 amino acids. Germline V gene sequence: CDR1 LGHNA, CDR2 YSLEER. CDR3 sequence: CASSHQGEVGYTF. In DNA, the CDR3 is TGCGCCAGCAGCCACCAGGGGGAGGTTGGCTACACCTTC.